This note documents a single T cell receptor (beta chain) sequence. Its antigen is still unknown. The ends were cut back, 1 base at V and 3 bases at J, with 5 bases in the middle. The CDR3 consists of 13 residues. Germline loops: CDR1 KGHDR, CDR2 SFDVKD. This specimen belongs to a study of T cell repertoires in cytomegalovirus infection. The wider study: Matching HLA type, along with CMV infection, was indicated by public TCR beta signatures.

TCRdb itself ran the reads through MiXCR, one entry per CDR3 protein. The table includes fewer than 200,000 distinct CDR3 sequences, about a fifth detected once. The receptor comes from a human donor in good health (CMV status not recorded). Some clones in this sample may be carry-over from other donors' samples. V usage is TRBV24-1 and J usage is TRBJ2-5, with D unresolved. This material consisted of CD8+ T cells from cultured PBMCs, taken from culture after CMV antigen stimulation. DNA of the CDR3: TGTGCCACCAGTGATTTCCGTGAAGAGACCCAGTACTTC. This codes for CATSDFREETQYF.